This T cell receptor beta chain was observed in a study of post-analysis software for immune sequencing data. Looking at the study overall: Relapsing-remitting, secondary progressive and progressive-relapsing multiple sclerosis were all included among the disease courses. Study-wide points: Those with multiple sclerosis, the patient group, showed significantly lower normalized Chao1 diversity than controls. Relative to controls, patients had roughly five TRBV segments at higher frequency, with TRBV5-6, TRBV5-1 and TRBV20-1 among these.

TCR beta cDNA libraries had unique molecular identifiers. T cells numbering roughly 1 to 10 million yielded cDNA molecules that totaled some 500,000. TCRdb reprocessed the PCR reads with MiXCR, giving one entry per CDR3 protein. Here the sample spans about 820,000 distinct CDR3 sequences, around 53% being singletons. This CDR3 is 14 amino acids long. The junction had 12 bases not matched to a gene; V was cut back by 6 bases and J by 8 bases. Germline CDR1 reads SGHRS; CDR2 reads YFSETQ. Notes on this clonotype: Antigen unknown.

This rearrangement joins TRBV5-1 to TRBJ1-1; 8 positions agree with TRBD1. The clonotype comes from a girl aged 10-17 years with multiple sclerosis. Sequencing input: blood. In nucleotides, the CDR3 is TGCGCCAGCATCCAAGGACAGGGTGGGGCGGAAGCTTTCTTT. This translates into CASIQGQGGAEAFF.